This T cell receptor beta chain was found in a study of cytomegalovirus exposure and HLA in healthy donors. Study observations and caveats: Analyses of presence/absence relied on an assumption of roughly uniform sequencing depth across donors. Productive rates of about 90% or about 30% were seen for most TCR beta V segments in an earlier analysis. The study listed 164 cytomegalovirus-associated TCR beta chains. Donors belonging to an Asian-associated ancestry cluster reportedly showed fewer N-insertions in productive TCRs than the roughly 670-donor mean, according to what a later analysis found.

This clone has more than one count but fewer than ten. Its antigen is not known. CDR3 size: 14 residues. Trimming removed 2 bases from V and 4 bases from J; junction bases left unmatched: 3. Germline CDR1 and CDR2: SGHRS and YFSETQ. 60 Vbeta and 13 Jbeta primers were used in PCR. Method: immunoSEQ multiplex PCR; TCRdb's copy keeps in-frame clones and lacks some. In the table there are 150,000 or so clones, about 82% of which are singletons. V usage is TRBV5-1 and J usage is TRBJ2-7, with TRBD2 identical over 10 bases. The specimen was PBMCs. The clonotype originates from a female donor in good health and CMV-seronegative. CDR3 region: CASSFSGGMYEQYF. The DNA for the CDR3 is TGCGCCAGCAGCTTTAGCGGGGGGATGTACGAGCAGTACTTC. Together with reference TRBV5-1 and TRBJ2-7, the CDR3 gives the full variable domain: KAGVTQTPRYLIKTRGQQVTLSCSPISGHRSVSWYQQTPGQGLQFLFEYFSETQRNKGNFPGRFSGRQFSNSRSEMNVSTLELGDSALYLCASSFSGGMYEQYFGPGTRLTVT.